Below, 8 T cell receptor beta chains from the same sample are listed, as sequenced in a study of glioma-infiltrating T cells after dendritic cell vaccination. Using immunoSEQ multiplex PCR, the repertoire was profiled, and TCRdb retains in-frame clones only, with some absent. This table holds 75,000 to 100,000 clones, 70% to 80% found once. Sequenced here: blood, sampled before dendritic cell vaccination. Every receptor here comes from a human donor with glioblastoma.

The chain combines TRBV19 with TRBJ2-6; D possibly corresponds to TRBD2 (6 bases). Germline V gene sequence: CDR1 LNHDA, CDR2 SQIVND (reference sequence). The CDR3 runs to 19 residues. Deletions cut 4 bases from V and 3 bases from J, with 22 bases between. CDR3 sequence (DNA): TGTGCCAGTAGTACTCTCCTTGGAGTGGGAGGCGATGGGGCCAACGTCCTGACTTTC. This codes for CASSTLLGVGGDGANVLTF.

The CDR3 protein is CASSLGLAEETQYF. CDR3 DNA sequence: TGTGCCAGCAGCTTAGGTCTAGCGGAAGAGACCCAGTACTTC. V and J are TRBV7-8 and TRBJ2-5, with 7 bases identical to TRBD2. Germline CDR1 is SGHVS and CDR2 is FQNEAQ. The length of the CDR3 is 14 residues. V shed 1 base and J 3 bases; nucleotides not matched to a gene: 2.

CDR3 residues: CASSSSGTPNYGYTF. Written as DNA, the CDR3 is TGTGCCAGCAGCTCCTCAGGGACACCTAACTATGGCTACACCTTC. J is TRBJ1-2 and V is TRBV5-8, with a tentative D call TRBD1 (6 bases). V dropped 3 bases and J dropped 0 bases, with 12 bases sitting between them. The CDR3 is 15 residues long. CDR1 SGHTS and CDR2 YDEGEE come from the germline V gene.

This rearrangement joins TRBV21-1 to TRBJ1-1. TRBV21-1 is noted as a pseudogene. This CDR3 contains 13 residues. The CDR3 DNA follows: TGTGCCAGCAGGGCGGGTCTGGGATTAGAAGCTTTCTTT. Amino acids: CASRAGLGLEAFF.

This chain links TRBV5-6 with TRBJ2-1; 11 bases agree with TRBD2. This CDR3 spans 17 amino acids. The V and J ends lost 2 bases and 0 bases, in that order; junction bases with no gene match: 4. The germline gives CDR1 SGHDT, CDR2 YYEEEE. The DNA for the CDR3 is TGTGCCAGCAGCTTCCTGGGACTAGCGGACTCCTACAATGAGCAGTTCTTC. Protein sequence: CASSFLGLADSYNEQFF.

The V gene is TRBV30, the J gene TRBJ1-2; no reliable D call. CDR3 length equals 14 residues. Between the trimmed V and J ends, which lost 2 bases and 4 bases, there was a span of 14 bases. Germline CDR1 is GTSNPN and CDR2 is SVGIG (reference sequence). CDR3 amino acids: CAWSPPRPGYGYTF. DNA of the CDR3: TGTGCCTGGAGTCCCCCCCGGCCAGGCTATGGCTACACCTTC.

This CDR3 reads CATAWTGLSYEQYF. The CDR3, as DNA: TGTGCCACCGCATGGACAGGTCTCTCCTACGAGCAGTACTTC. This sequence joins TRBV19 and TRBJ2-7, with 7 bases matching TRBD1. Trimming took 10 bases from V and 0 from J; bases not matched to a gene: 9. Germline V gene sequence: CDR1 LNHDA, CDR2 SQIVND (reference sequence). The CDR3 is 14 amino acids.

The chain is built from TRBV2 and TRBJ2-2; 7 bases map to TRBD2. Germline V gene data show CDR1 as SNHLY and CDR2 as FYNNEI. This CDR3 spans 15 amino acids. J lost 1 base, V lost 5 bases, and 4 bases had no gene match. CDR3 protein: CASSWGGQNTGELFF. DNA for the CDR3: TGTGCCAGCAGTTGGGGGGGTCAGAACACCGGGGAGCTGTTTTTT. Full variable domain (outside the CDR3, taken from reference TRBV2 and TRBJ2-2): EPEVTQTPSHQVTQMGQEVILRCVPISNHLYFYWYRQILGQKVEFLVSFYNNEISEKSEIFDDQFSVERPDGSNFTLKIRSTKLEDSAMYFCASSWGGQNTGELFFGEGSRLTVL.